Here is one TCR beta chain with its context. Its specificity is not known. These data are taken from a study of cytomegalovirus exposure and HLA in healthy donors. Study findings and constraints: A later analysis reportedly found that, within productive TCRs, an Asian-associated ancestry cluster had fewer N-insertions than the mean observed across the approximately 600 donors. Other equally common chains were less clonally expanded than HLA-associated TCR beta chains, a later analysis showed. Some public TCRs appeared in many individuals, while most sequences were rare.

13 Jbeta primers and 60 Vbeta primers were used for the PCR. Libraries were prepared by immunoSEQ multiplex PCR; TCRdb keeps only in-frame clonotypes and omits some of them. The sample lists some 130,000 clones; around 77% were seen once. This CDR3 is 15 amino acids long. The V end was cut by 1 base, the J end by 2 bases, with 15 bases between. Germline V lookup: CDR1 SQVTM, CDR2 ANQGSEA. The V call is TRBV29-1, the J call TRBJ2-7; tentatively, D is TRBD1 (5 bases). Sequences were obtained from PBMCs. This sequence was found in a man aged 30 to 39 in good health and CMV-seronegative. The CDR3 sequence is CSVEVLGPSAYEQYF. CDR3 DNA: TGCAGCGTTGAAGTGTTGGGGCCATCCGCCTACGAGCAGTACTTC.